A single sample gave rise to the 13 T cell receptor beta chains below, sequenced in a study of vaccination and CD4 T cells after COVID-19. These TCRs' antigens remain unknown. Sample treatment: approximately 10-day PBMC culture with coronavirus spike peptide pools or control peptides (ViraFEST assay). The Oncomine TCR Beta short-read assay was applied to DNA of cultured CD4+ T cells. MiXCR was run by TCRdb on the PCR reads, yielding one entry per CDR3 protein. The data show about 19,000 distinct CDR3 sequences, approximately 39% seen once. Sample: cultured CD4+ T cells from blood. The receptors were gathered from a human donor with COVID-19.

The J gene is TRBJ2-7, the V gene TRBV4-3; weak D call: TRBD2 (6 bases). The V end was cut by 5 bases, the J end by 4 bases, with 21 bases between. Germline CDR1 LGHNA, CDR2 YSLEER. The CDR3 is 16 residues long. The chain's CDR3 is CASSSQEAREAYEQYF. CDR3 DNA: TGCGCCAGCAGCTCGCAAGAGGCCAGGGAGGCGTACGAGCAGTACTTC.

The chain combines TRBV6-5 with TRBJ2-4, with TRBD1 matching 7 bases. Germline CDR1 is MNHEY and CDR2 is SVGAGI. J gave up 0 bases and V 0 bases, and 8 bases lay outside the gene matches. This CDR3 spans 18 amino acids. For the CDR3, the DNA is TGTGCCAGCAGTTACTCAAAAGGGACAGCAATAGCCAAAAACATTCAGTACTTC. The encoded protein is CASSYSKGTAIAKNIQYF.

J is TRBJ2-2 and V is TRBV20-1, with D unclear. The CDR3 covers 13 residues. CDR1 is DFQATT and CDR2 is SNEGSKA in the germline V gene (reference sequence). Trimming stripped 1 base from V and 4 bases from J, with 7 bases between. The CDR3 nucleotides are TGCAGTGCTAGAGTAATGGGCACCGGGGAGCTGTTTTTT. It codes for CSARVMGTGELFF.

V usage is TRBV6-2 or TRBV6-3 and J usage is TRBJ2-7, with 12 bases identical to TRBD2. The CDR3 is 15 residues long. Trimming took 6 bases from V and 5 from J; bases not matched to a gene: 8. CDR1 and CDR2 from the germline V gene are MNHEY and SVGEGT. The CDR3 loop is CASRNSLAGGNEQYF. CDR3 DNA sequence: TGTGCCAGCAGAAACAGTCTAGCGGGGGGGAACGAGCAGTACTTC.

The rearrangement links TRBV6-2 or TRBV6-3 to TRBJ2-1; D is undetermined. The V gene lost 6 bases and the J gene lost 4 bases, with 10 bases spanning the gap. CDR1 MNHEY and CDR2 SVGEGT come from the germline V gene. This CDR3 is 13 amino acids long. CDR3 region: CASRGEKYNEQFF. The CDR3 DNA reads TGTGCCAGCAGGGGTGAAAAGTACAATGAGCAGTTCTTC.

This clonotype came up a few times. This rearrangement joins TRBV24-1 to TRBJ2-5; D might be TRBD2 (5 bases). Trimming stripped 7 bases from V and 1 base from J, with 15 bases between. The CDR3 has 15 residues. Germline CDR1 KGHDR, CDR2 SFDVKD. The CDR3 nucleotides read TGTGCCACCAGCGAGGGAGTAAAGGGCCAAGAGACCCAGTACTTC. Its protein is CATSEGVKGQETQYF.

This clonotype was observed a few times. This chain links TRBV24-1 with TRBJ1-5, with D possibly TRBD1 on 5 matching bases. V lost 4 bases and J lost 11, with 17 bases in between. The CDR3 length is 14 residues. Germline assignment: CDR1 KGHDR and CDR2 SFDVKD. CDR3 sequence (DNA): TGTGCCACCAGTGACAGGGACCGTAGGGTAGCCCAGCATTTT. It encodes CATSDRDRRVAQHF.

Concerning this clonotype: At one boundary the junction diverges from the germline segment, which might be a read error. The J gene is TRBJ1-2, the V gene TRBV6-5; D remains ambiguous. Germline values: CDR1 MNHEY, CDR2 SVGAGI. This CDR3 contains 16 residues. This chain's CDR3 is CVSSYSQRPGAGGYTF. The DNA of the CDR3 is TGTGTCAGCAGTTACTCGCAAAGACCCGGAGCGGGTGGCTACACCTTC.

This chain connects TRBV14 to TRBJ2-5, with a weak D call TRBD2 (6 bases). There are 15 residues in the CDR3. V gave up 1 base and J gave up 2 bases, with 11 bases separating them. Germline V gives CDR1 SGHDN, CDR2 FVKESK. DNA for the CDR3: TGTGCCAGCAGCCAAGGTGCCGGGGGTCAAGAGACCCAGTACTTC. It is translated as CASSQGAGGQETQYF.

J is TRBJ2-1 and V is TRBV29-1, with D unclear. Trimming stripped 3 bases from V and 7 bases from J, with 7 bases between. Germline lookup yields CDR1 SQVTM and CDR2 ANQGSEA. The CDR3 totals 11 residues. The CDR3 protein is CSVDSANEQFF. The CDR3 DNA follows: TGCAGCGTTGATTCAGCTAATGAGCAGTTCTTC.

The gene calls are TRBV30 and TRBJ1-5; D remains unclear. The CDR3 has 15 residues. Trimming cost V 2 bases and J 3 bases, with 14 bases left between them. Germline V gene sequence: CDR1 GTSNPN, CDR2 SVGIG (reference sequence). CDR3: CAWSIGNLYNQPQHF. CDR3 coding DNA: TGTGCCTGGAGTATAGGGAATCTGTACAATCAGCCCCAGCATTTT.

V usage is TRBV25-1 and J usage is TRBJ1-6, with D possibly being TRBD1 (6 bases). Germline V gene sequence: CDR1 MGHDK, CDR2 SYGVNS. The CDR3 is made up of 15 amino acids. V lost 10 bases and J lost 5, with 18 bases in between. The CDR3 DNA follows: TGTGCCATTTTCAGGGGAACCCATGATAATTCACCCCTCCACTTT. It specifies CAIFRGTHDNSPLHF.

The rearrangement links TRBV27 to TRBJ1-5; 11 bases align to TRBD1. CDR3 length: 13 residues. The V segment lost 9 bases and the J segment 6 bases; nucleotides outside the gene matches: 4. Germline V gene lookup returns CDR1 MNHEY and CDR2 SMNVEV (reference sequence). The CDR3 bases are TGTGCCAGTCGGGACAGGGGGACTCAGCCCCAGCATTTT. Its protein product is CASRDRGTQPQHF.